Given below is one TCR beta chain in context. This CDR3 fails to terminate in the conserved phenylalanine or tryptophan, so it likely reflects a read error. From around 500 ng total RNA, TCR beta cDNA was generated with a primer in the constant region. Three rounds of nested multiplex PCR with slightly modified ARM-PCR produced TCR beta libraries. TCRdb redid the calling of the multiplex PCR reads with MiXCR, one entry per CDR3 protein. The table has fewer than 40,000 distinct CDR3 sequences, around 70% seen once; the top ten hold about 30%. Total RNA and DNA came together from approximately 20-30 mg of bulk tissue without cell sorting. The sample comes from a study of tumor-infiltrating lymphocytes in primary liver carcinoma. What was sequenced was liver tumor tissue from sampling region 3. Sample subset: tumor region T3, left-lateral pole. The TCR sequence derives from a woman aged 25 to 45 with primary liver carcinoma and hepatitis B virus infection.

CDR3 sequence (DNA): TGTGCGACCAGTGCCCGACTAGCGGAGTCCTACAATGAGCAGTTCATC. It codes for CATSARLAESYNEQFI. The chain uses TRBV24-1 and TRBJ2-1; 9 positions match TRBD2. This CDR3 is built from 16 residues. Looked up from germline, CDR1 is KGHDR and CDR2 is SFDVKD.